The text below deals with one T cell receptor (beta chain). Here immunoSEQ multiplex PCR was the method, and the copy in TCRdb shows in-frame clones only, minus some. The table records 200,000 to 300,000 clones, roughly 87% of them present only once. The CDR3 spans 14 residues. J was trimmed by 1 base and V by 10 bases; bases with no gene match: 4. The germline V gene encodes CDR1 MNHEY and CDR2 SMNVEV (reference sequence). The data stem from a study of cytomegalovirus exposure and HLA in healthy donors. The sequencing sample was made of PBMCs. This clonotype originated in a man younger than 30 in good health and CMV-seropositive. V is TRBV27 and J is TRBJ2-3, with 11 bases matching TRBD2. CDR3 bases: TGTGCCACCTCACTAGCGGGAGGCACAGATACGCAGTATTTT. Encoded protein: CATSLAGGTDTQYF.